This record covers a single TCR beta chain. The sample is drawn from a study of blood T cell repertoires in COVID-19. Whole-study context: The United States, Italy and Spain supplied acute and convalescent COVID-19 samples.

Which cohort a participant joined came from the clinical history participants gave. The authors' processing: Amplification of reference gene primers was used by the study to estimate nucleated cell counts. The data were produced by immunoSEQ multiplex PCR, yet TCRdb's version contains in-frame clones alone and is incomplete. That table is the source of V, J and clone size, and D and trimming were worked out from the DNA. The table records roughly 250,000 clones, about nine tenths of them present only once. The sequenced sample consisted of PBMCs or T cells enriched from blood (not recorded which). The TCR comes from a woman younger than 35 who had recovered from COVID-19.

CDR3 in DNA: TGTGCCAGCAGCCAAGATCTCCGTATCCCAGGGGACCAGTACTTC. This encodes CASSQDLRIPGDQYF. The rearrangement links TRBV4-2 to TRBJ2-5; weak D call: TRBD1 (6 bases). CDR1 LGHNA and CDR2 YNFKEQ come from the germline V gene. The CDR3 has 15 amino acids. Trimming took 0 bases from V and 10 from J, leaving 18 bases between them.